A selection of T cell receptor beta chains follows, all from one sample in a study of OX40 agonist ivuxolimab in advanced cancers. TCRdb's copy holds only in-frame clones and misses some; the assay was immunoSEQ multiplex PCR. The profile shows tens of thousands of clones, approximately 90% of them singletons. The specimen was CD4+ or CD8+ T cells sorted from blood, collected in a trial of the OX40 agonist ivuxolimab. The receptor set was obtained from an adult with an advanced solid tumor such as melanoma, head and neck, liver or kidney cancer. Both conserved end residues are part of each CDR3. D genes are given only for firm matches. Expanded clones are given a class, and other clones once, few, many or no size at all.

. | TRBJ1-3 | 16 | . | TRBV18 | TGTGCCAGCTCACCACCGCAGGGCCACTCTGGAAACACCATATATTTT | CASSPPQGHSGNTIYF
. | TRBJ1-1 | 15 | TRBD1 | TRBV6-5 | TGTGCCAGCAGTTACTTTCGGACAGGGAACACTGAAGCTTTCTTT | CASSYFRTGNTEAFF
few | TRBJ2-7 | 13 | TRBD1 | TRBV28 | TGTGCCAGCAGTTTGGACAGGGTGAGGGAGCAGTACTTC | CASSLDRVREQYF
. | TRBJ2-3 | 15 | TRBD1 | TRBV7-8 | TGTGCCAGCAGAAGGACAGGGGCCCTCACAGATACGCAGTATTTT | CASRRTGALTDTQYF
. | TRBJ1-1 | 17 | TRBD1 | TRBV30 | TGTGCCTGGAGGCGGCAGGACAGGGGATCAATGAACACTGAAGCTTTCTTT | CAWRRQDRGSMNTEAFF
. | TRBJ2-7 | 14 | TRBD1 | TRBV2 | TGTGCCAGCAGTTATGGACAGGTTTCCTACGAGCAGTACTTC | CASSYGQVSYEQYF
. | TRBJ1-6 | 14 | TRBD1 | TRBV11-3 | TGTGCCAGCAGCCGGACAGGGCATAATTCACCCCTCCACTTT | CASSRTGHNSPLHF
. | TRBJ2-7 | 13 | TRBD1 | TRBV30 | TGTGCCTGGGATCAACAGGGGGCTTACGAGCAGTACTTC | CAWDQQGAYEQYF
once | TRBJ2-7 | 15 | TRBD2 | TRBV7-6 | TGTGCCAGCAGCTTAGGGACTAGCGGGAGTGGCGAGCAGTACTTC | CASSLGTSGSGEQYF
. | TRBJ2-7 | 15 | TRBD2 | TRBV27 | TGTGCCAGCAGCTCATTAGCGGGAGACGGTTACGAGCAGTACTTC | CASSSLAGDGYEQYF
. | TRBJ2-7 | 13 | . | TRBV4-2 | TGTGCCAGCAGCCACCCCGGGACGGGGGAGCAGTACTTC | CASSHPGTGEQYF
. | TRBJ1-4 | 16 | . | TRBV5-1 | TGCGCCAGCAGCTTGTTTCCAGGGGCAACTAATGAAAAACTGTTTTTT | CASSLFPGATNEKLFF